The next 22 T cell receptor beta chains were all read from a single sample in a study of blood T cell repertoires in COVID-19. TCRdb keeps only in-frame clones here, not all; method: immunoSEQ multiplex PCR. This sample carries 300,000 to 400,000 clones, more than 80% of them seen once, and the ten largest clones take approximately 1%. Sample: PBMCs or T cells enriched from blood (not recorded which). These receptors came from a man aged 18 to 30 who had recovered from COVID-19.

V usage is TRBV27 and J usage is TRBJ1-5, with D possibly being TRBD1 (5 bases). The CDR3 length is 12 residues. CDR1 and CDR2 from the germline V gene are MNHEY and SMNVEV (reference sequence). Trimming pared 6 bases from V and 4 bases from J, leaving 7 bases between. For the CDR3, the DNA is TGTGCCAGCAGCGGGGGGAATCAGCCCCAGCATTTT. Translating it yields CASSGGNQPQHF.

The rearrangement joins TRBV19 to TRBJ2-5, with TRBD2 matching over 8 bases. The CDR3 has 15 residues. The germline V gene has CDR1 LNHDA and CDR2 SQIVND (reference sequence). V lost 4 bases and J lost 4; bases outside the gene matches: 8. CDR3: CASSKGLATLETQYF. CDR3 DNA: TGTGCCAGTAGTAAAGGACTAGCCACCTTAGAGACCCAGTACTTC.

The rearrangement links TRBV6-2 or TRBV6-3 to TRBJ1-1; no definite D call. V was clipped by 5 bases and J by 1 base, with 5 bases between them. CDR3 length: 12 residues. Germline V gives CDR1 MNHEY, CDR2 SVGEGT. CDR3 region: CASSPRNTEAFF. CDR3 bases: TGTGCCAGCAGTCCGCGGAACACTGAAGCTTTCTTT.

The chain links TRBV15 to TRBJ1-1; 9 bases align to TRBD1. The V gene end was trimmed by 5 bases and the J gene end by 4 bases; junction bases not matched to a gene: 11. Germline loops: CDR1 LNHNV, CDR2 YYDKDF (reference sequence). The CDR3 runs 16 residues. This CDR3 reads CATSDPTGGHGTEAFF. The CDR3 nucleotides read TGTGCCACCAGCGACCCGACAGGGGGTCATGGCACTGAAGCTTTCTTT.

The V gene is TRBV27, the J gene TRBJ2-2, with 8 bases lining up with TRBD1. The CDR3 runs 14 residues. Germline values: CDR1 MNHEY, CDR2 SMNVEV (reference sequence). V was clipped by 4 bases and J by 7 bases; unmatched bases: 5. The CDR3 DNA is TGTGCCAGCAGTTGGGACAGGTCCTTCGGGGAGCTGTTTTTT. Residues: CASSWDRSFGELFF.

The chain employs TRBV7-9 and TRBJ2-5; the match to TRBD2 covers 10 bases. V lost 5 bases, J lost 5 bases, and 8 bases stayed unmatched. In germline, CDR1 is SEHNR, CDR2 FQNEAQ (reference sequence). CDR3 length: 15 residues. The CDR3: CASSGAAGGWETQYF. The CDR3 bases are TGTGCCAGCAGCGGAGCAGCGGGAGGGTGGGAGACCCAGTACTTC.

The chain recombines TRBV6-5 with TRBJ2-7, with D possibly TRBD2 on 5 matching bases. Trimming left V 0 bases short and J 5 bases short, with 17 bases between. The germline CDR1 and CDR2 sequences are MNHEY and SVGAGI. This CDR3 has 16 residues. The CDR3 DNA sequence: TGTGCCAGCAGTTACTCGTTGAGGGTAGTAGGCCACGAGCAGTACTTC. It encodes CASSYSLRVVGHEQYF.

This clone was picked up one time. The chain uses TRBV18 and TRBJ1-1, with 8 nucleotides matching TRBD1. Germline values: CDR1 KGHSH, CDR2 LQKENI. V was clipped by 3 bases and J by 6 bases; unmatched bases: 9. CDR3 length equals 15 residues. Here the CDR3 reads CASSPQGAIIAEAFF. The CDR3 DNA reads TGTGCCAGCTCACCGCAGGGGGCGATTATAGCTGAAGCTTTCTTT.

V gene TRBV12-3 or TRBV12-4 combines with J gene TRBJ1-1; D is unclear. The CDR3 loop spans 13 amino acids. Trimming left V 6 bases short and J 0 bases short, with 8 bases between. CDR3 protein: CASRLQLNTEAFF. DNA for the CDR3: TGTGCCAGCAGGTTACAGTTGAACACTGAAGCTTTCTTT.

The chain carries TRBV11-2 and TRBJ2-6; D is unresolved. Per germline, CDR1 SGHAT and CDR2 FQNNGV. This CDR3 is 18 amino acids long. Trimming removed 0 bases from V and 2 bases from J, with 14 bases in between. CDR3 amino acids: CASSLDPARGTGANVLTF. The CDR3 coding sequence is TGTGCCAGCAGCTTAGATCCCGCGCGAGGAACTGGGGCCAACGTCCTGACTTTC. Looking up the rest from reference TRBV11-2 and TRBJ2-6 gives the full variable domain: EAGVAQSPRYKIIEKRQSVAFWCNPISGHATLYWYQQILGQGPKLLIQFQNNGVVDDSQLPKDRFSAERLKGVDSTLKIQPAKLEDSAVYLCASSLDPARGTGANVLTFGAGSRLTVL.

V gene TRBV19 combines with J gene TRBJ1-2, with 9 bases identical to TRBD1. The CDR3 runs 14 residues. After removal of 8 bases from V and 8 bases from J, the junction contained 12 bases not matched to a gene. CDR1 and CDR2 from the germline V gene are LNHDA and SQIVND (reference sequence). CDR3 sequence reads: CASLAGQGTIGYTF. CDR3 nucleotides: TGTGCCAGTTTGGCGGGACAGGGCACTATCGGCTACACCTTC.

The J gene is TRBJ2-3, the V gene TRBV15, with 7 bases matching TRBD2. The CDR3 is 16 amino acids. Unmatched junction bases numbered 3, after V lost 0 bases and J lost 0 bases. CDR1 LNHNV and CDR2 YYDKDF come from the germline V gene (reference sequence). CDR3 nucleotides: TGTGCCACCAGCAGAGACCCGGGGGGAAGCACAGATACGCAGTATTTT. This gives the protein CATSRDPGGSTDTQYF.

The gene calls are TRBV19 and TRBJ1-2; TRBD1 aligns across 7 bases. From germline, CDR1 is LNHDA and CDR2 SQIVND (reference sequence). The CDR3 covers 14 residues. V dropped 3 bases and J dropped 7; count of bases not matched to a gene: 8. Here the CDR3 DNA reads TGTGCCAGTAGTATTACAGGGGTTGGGCCTGGCTACACCTTC. Encoded protein: CASSITGVGPGYTF.

This chain links TRBV24-1 with TRBJ1-6; D is undetermined. Between the trimmed V and J ends, which lost 2 bases and 0 bases, there was a span of 7 bases. This CDR3 is 16 amino acids long. The germline V gene has CDR1 KGHDR and CDR2 SFDVKD. The CDR3 region is CATSDYSSSYNSPLHF. The CDR3 nucleotides are TGTGCCACCAGTGATTATTCCAGCTCCTATAATTCACCCCTCCACTTT.

CDR3 in amino acids: CASREEANTGELFF. DNA of the CDR3: TGCGCCAGCAGGGAGGAAGCGAACACCGGGGAGCTGTTTTTT. This rearrangement joins TRBV5-1 to TRBJ2-2, with D possibly matching TRBD2 (5 bases). Germline lookup yields CDR1 SGHRS and CDR2 YFSETQ. Deletions cut 5 bases from V and 0 bases from J, with 8 bases between. The CDR3 has 14 residues.

The chain is built from TRBV5-1 and TRBJ1-3, with D possibly being TRBD1 (6 bases). Germline assignment: CDR1 SGHRS and CDR2 YFSETQ. V lost 1 base and J 0 bases, leaving 14 bases between the germline ends. The CDR3 covers 17 residues. Here the CDR3 DNA reads TGCGCCAGCAGCTTGAGTCAGGGGTCCAGCTCTGGAAACACCATATATTTT. It encodes CASSLSQGSSSGNTIYF. The whole variable domain, filled in from reference TRBV5-1 and TRBJ1-3, reads KAGVTQTPRYLIKTRGQQVTLSCSPISGHRSVSWYQQTPGQGLQFLFEYFSETQRNKGNFPGRFSGRQFSNSRSEMNVSTLELGDSALYLCASSLSQGSSSGNTIYFGEGSWLTVV.

This rearrangement joins TRBV27 to TRBJ2-7; TRBD1 is a possible D gene (6 bases). The CDR3 consists of 15 residues. Germline loops: CDR1 MNHEY, CDR2 SMNVEV (reference sequence). Trimming took off 4 bases at V and 2 bases at J, with 15 bases between the two ends. CDR3 loop: CASSSQGVGAYEQYF. The CDR3 DNA reads TGTGCCAGCAGTTCACAGGGAGTCGGGGCCTACGAGCAGTACTTC.

This clone came up once. The rearrangement uses TRBV4-1 and TRBJ2-7; D ambiguous. Germline values: CDR1 MGHRA, CDR2 YSYEKL. V was pared by 1 base and J by 3 bases, with 13 bases between. There are 15 residues in the CDR3. CDR3: CASSQGVTPNYEQYF. The CDR3 DNA sequence: TGCGCCAGCAGCCAAGGGGTGACTCCGAACTACGAGCAGTACTTC.

The chain's CDR3 is CASSRDYLAYNEQFF. CDR3 DNA sequence: TGTGCCAGCAGCCGAGACTATCTGGCTTACAATGAGCAGTTCTTC. J is TRBJ2-1 and V is TRBV5-8; maybe TRBD2 (5 bases). Trimming left V 4 bases short and J 4 bases short, with 15 bases between. The V gene's germline CDR1 is SGHTS and CDR2 YDEGEE. This CDR3 has 15 amino acids.

The chain recombines TRBV3-1 (or the pseudogene TRBV3-2) with TRBJ1-4; 8 bases are a match to TRBD1. The CDR3 has 17 amino acids. Germline assignment: CDR1 LGHDT and CDR2 YNNKEL (reference sequence). The V gene end was trimmed by 0 bases and the J gene end by 5 bases; junction bases not matched to a gene: 8. CDR3 region: CASSQDLLSGGNEKLFF. CDR3 DNA sequence: TGTGCCAGCAGCCAAGATCTCCTGTCAGGGGGCAATGAAAAACTGTTTTTT.

The CDR3 reads CASRELAGGNPEGEQYF. CDR3 nucleotide sequence: TGTGCCAGCAGAGAACTAGCGGGAGGAAACCCTGAGGGGGAGCAGTACTTC. This rearrangement joins TRBV6-1 to TRBJ2-7; 12 bases match TRBD2. With 6 bases clipped from V and 7 bases from J, the junction kept 16 bases outside the gene matches. This CDR3 is built from 17 residues. Germline CDR1 and CDR2: MNHNS and SASEGT.

The chain carries TRBV27 and TRBJ1-2; D possibly corresponds to TRBD1 (6 bases). CDR3 length: 15 amino acids. V was trimmed by 3 bases and J by 2 bases, leaving 13 bases between them. CDR1 and CDR2 from the germline V gene are MNHEY and SMNVEV (reference sequence). The CDR3, as DNA: TGTGCCAGCAGTTTGAACAGGGAAAGGAACTATGGCTACACCTTC. Protein sequence: CASSLNRERNYGYTF.